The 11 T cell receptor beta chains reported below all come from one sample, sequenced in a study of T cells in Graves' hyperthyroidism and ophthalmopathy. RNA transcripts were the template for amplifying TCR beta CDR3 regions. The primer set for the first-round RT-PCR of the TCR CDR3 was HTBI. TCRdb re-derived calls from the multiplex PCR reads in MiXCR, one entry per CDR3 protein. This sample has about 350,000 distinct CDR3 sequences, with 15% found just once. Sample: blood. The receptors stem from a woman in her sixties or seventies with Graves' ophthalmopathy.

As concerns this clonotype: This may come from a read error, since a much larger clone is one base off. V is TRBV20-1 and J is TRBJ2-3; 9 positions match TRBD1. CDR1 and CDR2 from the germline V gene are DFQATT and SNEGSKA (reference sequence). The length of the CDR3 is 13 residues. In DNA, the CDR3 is TGCGGTGCCCGGGACAGGGTGGGGGTTGCGCAGTATTTT. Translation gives CGARDRVGVAQYF.

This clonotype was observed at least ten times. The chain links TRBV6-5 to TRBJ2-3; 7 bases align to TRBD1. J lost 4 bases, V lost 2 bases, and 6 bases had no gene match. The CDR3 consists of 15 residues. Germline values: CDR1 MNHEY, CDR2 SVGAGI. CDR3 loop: CASSYGDRVSDTQYF. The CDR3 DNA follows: TGTGCCAGCAGTTACGGTGACAGGGTTTCAGATACGCAGTATTTT.

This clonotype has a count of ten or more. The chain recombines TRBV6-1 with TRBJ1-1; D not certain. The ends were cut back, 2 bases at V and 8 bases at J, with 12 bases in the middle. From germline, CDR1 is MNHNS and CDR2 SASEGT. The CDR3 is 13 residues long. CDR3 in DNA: TGTGCCAGCAGTGAATCCCCCCTGGTAGAAGCTTTCTTT. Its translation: CASSESPLVEAFF.

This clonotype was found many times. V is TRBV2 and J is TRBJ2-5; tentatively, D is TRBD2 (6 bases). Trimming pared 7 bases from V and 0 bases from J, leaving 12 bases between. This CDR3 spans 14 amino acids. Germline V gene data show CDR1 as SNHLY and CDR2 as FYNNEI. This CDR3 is CASMEGRYQETQYF. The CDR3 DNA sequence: TGTGCCAGCATGGAGGGGCGATACCAAGAGACCCAGTACTTC.

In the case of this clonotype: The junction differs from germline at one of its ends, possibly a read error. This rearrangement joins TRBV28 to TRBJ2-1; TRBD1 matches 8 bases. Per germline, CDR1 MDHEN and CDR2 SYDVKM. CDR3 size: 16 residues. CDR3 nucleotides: TGTACCAGCACATCATCGACAGGGGATTCCTACAATGAGCAGTTCTTC. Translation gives CTSTSSTGDSYNEQFF.

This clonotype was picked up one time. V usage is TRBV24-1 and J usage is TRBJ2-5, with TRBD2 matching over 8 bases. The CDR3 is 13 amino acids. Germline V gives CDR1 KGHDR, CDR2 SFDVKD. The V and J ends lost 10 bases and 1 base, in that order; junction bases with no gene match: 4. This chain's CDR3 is CATPGGAQETQYF. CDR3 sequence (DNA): TGTGCCACGCCGGGAGGGGCCCAAGAGACCCAGTACTTC.

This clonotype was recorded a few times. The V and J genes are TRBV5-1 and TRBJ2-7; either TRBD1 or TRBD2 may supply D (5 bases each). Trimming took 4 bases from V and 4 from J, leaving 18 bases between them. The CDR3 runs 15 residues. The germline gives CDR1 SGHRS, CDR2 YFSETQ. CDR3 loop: CASSPDILWGYEQYF. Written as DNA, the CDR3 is TGCGCCAGCAGCCCCGACATCCTCTGGGGGTACGAGCAGTACTTC. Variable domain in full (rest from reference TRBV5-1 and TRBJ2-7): KAGVTQTPRYLIKTRGQQVTLSCSPISGHRSVSWYQQTPGQGLQFLFEYFSETQRNKGNFPGRFSGRQFSNSRSEMNVSTLELGDSALYLCASSPDILWGYEQYFGPGTRLTVT.

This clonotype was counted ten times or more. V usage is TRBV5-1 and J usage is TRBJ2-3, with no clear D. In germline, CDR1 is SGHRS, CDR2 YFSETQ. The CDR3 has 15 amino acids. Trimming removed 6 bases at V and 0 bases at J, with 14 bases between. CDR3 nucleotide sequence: TGCGCCAGCAACCTGGAACCACACAGCACAGATACGCAGTATTTT. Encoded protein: CASNLEPHSTDTQYF.

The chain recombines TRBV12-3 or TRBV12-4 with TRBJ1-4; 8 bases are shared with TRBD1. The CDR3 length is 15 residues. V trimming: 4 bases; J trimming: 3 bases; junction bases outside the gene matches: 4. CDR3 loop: CASSYLQGANEKLFF. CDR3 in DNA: TGTGCCAGCAGTTACCTACAGGGGGCTAATGAAAAACTGTTTTTT.

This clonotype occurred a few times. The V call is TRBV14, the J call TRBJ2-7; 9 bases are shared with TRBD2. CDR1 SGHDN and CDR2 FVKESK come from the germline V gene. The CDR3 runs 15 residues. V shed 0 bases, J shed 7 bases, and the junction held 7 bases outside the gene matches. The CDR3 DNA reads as TGTGCCAGCAGCCAAGACCGCGGGAGGGCCCTGGAGCAGTACTTC. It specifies CASSQDRGRALEQYF. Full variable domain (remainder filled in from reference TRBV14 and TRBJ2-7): EAGVTQFPSHSVIEKGQTVTLRCDPISGHDNLYWYRRVMGKEIKFLLHFVKESKQDESGMPNNRFLAERTGGTYSTLKVQPAELEDSGVYFCASSQDRGRALEQYFGPGTRLTVT.

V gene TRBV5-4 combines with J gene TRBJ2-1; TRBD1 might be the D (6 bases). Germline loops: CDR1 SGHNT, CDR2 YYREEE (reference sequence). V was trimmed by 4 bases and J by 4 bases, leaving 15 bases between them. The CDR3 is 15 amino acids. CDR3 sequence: CASSNGTSSYNEQFF. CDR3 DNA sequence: TGTGCCAGCAGCAACGGGACAAGCTCTTACAATGAGCAGTTCTTC.